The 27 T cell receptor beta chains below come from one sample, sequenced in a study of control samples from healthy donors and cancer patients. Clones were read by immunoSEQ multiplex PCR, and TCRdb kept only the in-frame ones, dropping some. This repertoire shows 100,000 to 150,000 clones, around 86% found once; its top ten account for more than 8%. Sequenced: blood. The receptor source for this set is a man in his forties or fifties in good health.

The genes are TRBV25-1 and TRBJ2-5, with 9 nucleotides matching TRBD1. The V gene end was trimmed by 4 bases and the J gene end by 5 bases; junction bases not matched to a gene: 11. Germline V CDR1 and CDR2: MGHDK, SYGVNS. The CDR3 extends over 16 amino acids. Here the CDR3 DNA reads TGTGCCAGCAGTGTTGACCGGGACAGGGATAGGGAGACCCAGTACTTC. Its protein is CASSVDRDRDRETQYF.

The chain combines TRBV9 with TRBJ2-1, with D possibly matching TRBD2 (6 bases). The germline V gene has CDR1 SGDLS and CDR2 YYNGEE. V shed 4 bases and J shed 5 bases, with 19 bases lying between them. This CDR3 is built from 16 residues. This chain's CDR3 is CASSTARASEHNEQFF. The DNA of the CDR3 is TGTGCCAGCAGCACAGCTCGGGCTAGCGAGCACAATGAGCAGTTCTTC.

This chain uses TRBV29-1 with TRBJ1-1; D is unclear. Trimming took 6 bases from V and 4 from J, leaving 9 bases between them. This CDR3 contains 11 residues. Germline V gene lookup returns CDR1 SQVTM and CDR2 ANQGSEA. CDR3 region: CSVVAITEAFF. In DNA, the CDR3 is TGCAGCGTAGTCGCCATCACTGAAGCTTTCTTT.

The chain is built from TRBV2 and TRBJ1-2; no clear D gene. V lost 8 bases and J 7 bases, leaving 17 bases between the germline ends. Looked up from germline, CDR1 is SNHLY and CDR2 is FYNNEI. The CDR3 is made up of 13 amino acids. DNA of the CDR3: TGTGCCAGCGGGGAAGACGACATCGGTGGCTACACCTTC. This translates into CASGEDDIGGYTF.

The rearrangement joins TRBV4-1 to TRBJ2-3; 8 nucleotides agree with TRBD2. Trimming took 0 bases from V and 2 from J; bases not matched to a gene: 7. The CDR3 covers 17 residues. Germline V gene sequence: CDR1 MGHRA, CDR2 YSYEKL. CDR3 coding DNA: TGCGCCAGCAGCCAAGATTCCCGGGGGGGGTTCACAGATACGCAGTATTTT. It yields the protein CASSQDSRGGFTDTQYF.

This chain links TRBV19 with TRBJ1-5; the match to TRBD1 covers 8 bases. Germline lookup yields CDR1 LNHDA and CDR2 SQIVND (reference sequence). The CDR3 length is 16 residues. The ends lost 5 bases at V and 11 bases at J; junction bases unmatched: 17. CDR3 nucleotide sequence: TGTGCCAGTAGTTCCTCAGGGGGCCGGCTCAACGAAGCCCAGCATTTT. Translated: CASSSSGGRLNEAQHF.

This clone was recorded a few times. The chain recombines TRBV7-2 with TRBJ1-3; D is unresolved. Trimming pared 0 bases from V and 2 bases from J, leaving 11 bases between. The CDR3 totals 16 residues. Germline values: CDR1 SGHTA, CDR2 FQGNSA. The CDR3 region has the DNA TGTGCCAGCAGCTTAGCCGGGATGTCTCCTGGAAACACCATATATTTT. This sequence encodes CASSLAGMSPGNTIYF.

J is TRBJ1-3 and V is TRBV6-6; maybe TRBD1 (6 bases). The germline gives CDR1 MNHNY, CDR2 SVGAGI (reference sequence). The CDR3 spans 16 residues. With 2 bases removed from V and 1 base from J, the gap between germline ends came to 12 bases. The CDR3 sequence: CASSYETGSSGNTIYF. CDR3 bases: TGTGCCAGCAGTTACGAGACAGGTAGTTCTGGAAACACCATATATTTT.

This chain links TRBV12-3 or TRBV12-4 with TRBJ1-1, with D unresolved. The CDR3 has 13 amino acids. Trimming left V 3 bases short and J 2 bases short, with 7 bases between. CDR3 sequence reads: CASSFQANTEAFF. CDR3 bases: TGTGCCAGCAGTTTTCAGGCAAACACTGAAGCTTTCTTT.

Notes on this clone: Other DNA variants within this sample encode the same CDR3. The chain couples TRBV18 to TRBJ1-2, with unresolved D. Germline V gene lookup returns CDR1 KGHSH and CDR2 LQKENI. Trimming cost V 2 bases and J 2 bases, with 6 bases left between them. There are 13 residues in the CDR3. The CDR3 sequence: CASSPGQNYGYTF. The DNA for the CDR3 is TGTGCCAGCTCACCAGGTCAGAACTATGGCTACACCTTC.

CDR3 nucleotides: TGTGCCAGCTCACAGACGGAGGGCGCTAACTATGGCTACACCTTC. It is translated as CASSQTEGANYGYTF. The rearrangement joins TRBV11-2 to TRBJ1-2; D gene unclear. The germline V and J ends were trimmed by 8 bases and 0 bases, with 16 bases remaining between them. This CDR3 region has 15 residues. Per the germline V gene, CDR1 is SGHAT and CDR2 is FQNNGV.

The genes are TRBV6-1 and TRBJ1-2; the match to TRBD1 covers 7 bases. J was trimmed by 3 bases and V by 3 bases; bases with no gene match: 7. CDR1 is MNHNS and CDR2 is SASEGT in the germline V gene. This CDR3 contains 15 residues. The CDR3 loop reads CASSDPGTEHYGYTF. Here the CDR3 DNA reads TGTGCCAGCAGTGACCCTGGGACAGAACACTATGGCTACACCTTC.

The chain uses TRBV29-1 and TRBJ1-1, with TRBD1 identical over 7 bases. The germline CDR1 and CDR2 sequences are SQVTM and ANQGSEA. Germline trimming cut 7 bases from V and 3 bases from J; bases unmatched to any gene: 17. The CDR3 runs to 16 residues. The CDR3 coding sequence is TGCAGCGCCGGAAGGGGGCTAGGAATCGTGGACACTGAAGCTTTCTTT. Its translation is CSAGRGLGIVDTEAFF.

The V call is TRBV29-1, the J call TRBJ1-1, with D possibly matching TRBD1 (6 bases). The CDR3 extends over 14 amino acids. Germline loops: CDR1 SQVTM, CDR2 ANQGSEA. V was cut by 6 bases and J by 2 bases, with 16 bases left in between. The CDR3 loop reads CSVLPRGPNTEAFF. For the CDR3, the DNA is TGCAGCGTACTCCCCAGGGGTCCCAACACTGAAGCTTTCTTT.

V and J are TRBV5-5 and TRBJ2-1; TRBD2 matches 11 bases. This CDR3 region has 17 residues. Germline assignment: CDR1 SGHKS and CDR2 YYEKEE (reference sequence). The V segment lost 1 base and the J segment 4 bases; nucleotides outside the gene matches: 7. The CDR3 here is CASSLQRLAGSYNEQFF. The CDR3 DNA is TGTGCCAGCAGCTTGCAGAGACTAGCGGGATCGTACAATGAGCAGTTCTTC.

CDR3 sequence (DNA): TGTGCCAGCAGTTTACCCTGGAGGGCTTGGAACAATGAGCAGTTCTTC. Translated: CASSLPWRAWNNEQFF. The chain is built from TRBV27 and TRBJ2-1; weak D call: TRBD2 (6 bases). Trimming cost V 2 bases and J 5 bases, with 16 bases left between them. CDR3 size: 16 residues. The germline V gene has CDR1 MNHEY and CDR2 SMNVEV (reference sequence).

The CDR3 coding sequence is TGTGCCACCGCGTCAGGGAATGGCTACACCTTC. As protein: CATASGNGYTF. The rearrangement joins TRBV7-7 to TRBJ1-2; a possible D gene is TRBD1 (5 bases). Trimming shortened V by 10 bases and J by 6 bases, and 12 bases separated the two germline ends. CDR1 and CDR2 (germline): SSHAT, FNYEAQ (reference sequence). The CDR3 extends over 11 amino acids.

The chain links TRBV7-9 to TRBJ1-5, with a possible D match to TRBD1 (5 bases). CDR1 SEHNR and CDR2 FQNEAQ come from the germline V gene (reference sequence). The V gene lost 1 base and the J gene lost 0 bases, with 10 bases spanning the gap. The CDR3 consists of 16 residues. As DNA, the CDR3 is TGTGCCAGCAGCTTAGGCGGGGCTAATAGCAATCAGCCCCAGCATTTT. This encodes CASSLGGANSNQPQHF.

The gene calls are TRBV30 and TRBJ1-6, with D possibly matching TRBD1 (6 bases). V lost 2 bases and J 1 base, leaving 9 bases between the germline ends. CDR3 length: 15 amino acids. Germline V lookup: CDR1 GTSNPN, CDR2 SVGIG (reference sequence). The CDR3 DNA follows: TGTGCCTGGAGTACCGGACAGTCCTATAATTCACCCCTCCACTTT. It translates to CAWSTGQSYNSPLHF. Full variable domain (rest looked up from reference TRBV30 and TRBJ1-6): SQTIHQWPATLVQPVGSPLSLECTVEGTSNPNLYWYRQAAGRGLQLLFYSVGIGQISSEVPQNLSASRPQDRQFILSSKKLLLSDSGFYLCAWSTGQSYNSPLHFGNGTRLTVT.

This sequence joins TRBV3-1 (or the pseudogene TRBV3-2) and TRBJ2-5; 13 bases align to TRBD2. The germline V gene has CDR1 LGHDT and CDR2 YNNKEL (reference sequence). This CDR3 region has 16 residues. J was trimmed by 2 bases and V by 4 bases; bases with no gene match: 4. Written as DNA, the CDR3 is TGTGCCAGCAGCCGCCCGGGACTAGCGGGACAAGAGACCCAGTACTTC. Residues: CASSRPGLAGQETQYF.

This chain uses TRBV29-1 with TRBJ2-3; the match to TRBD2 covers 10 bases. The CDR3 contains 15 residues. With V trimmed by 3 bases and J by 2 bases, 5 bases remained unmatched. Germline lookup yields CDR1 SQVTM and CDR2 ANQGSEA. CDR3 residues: CSVESAGGYTDTQYF. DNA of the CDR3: TGCAGCGTTGAGTCAGCGGGGGGGTACACAGATACGCAGTATTTT.

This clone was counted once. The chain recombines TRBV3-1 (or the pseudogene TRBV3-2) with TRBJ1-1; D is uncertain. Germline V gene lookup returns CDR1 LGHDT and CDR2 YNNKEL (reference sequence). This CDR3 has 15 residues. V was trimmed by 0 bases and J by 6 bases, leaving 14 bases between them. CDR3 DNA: TGTGCCAGCAGCCAAGATGGTGAACCTAACCCTGAAGCTTTCTTT. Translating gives CASSQDGEPNPEAFF.

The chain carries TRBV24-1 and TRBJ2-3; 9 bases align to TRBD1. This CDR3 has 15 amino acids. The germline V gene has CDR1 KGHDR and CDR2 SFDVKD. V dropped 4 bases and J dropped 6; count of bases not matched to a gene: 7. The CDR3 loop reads CATSEGQGTVDTQYF. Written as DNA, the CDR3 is TGTGCCACCAGTGAGGGACAGGGAACGGTGGATACGCAGTATTTT.

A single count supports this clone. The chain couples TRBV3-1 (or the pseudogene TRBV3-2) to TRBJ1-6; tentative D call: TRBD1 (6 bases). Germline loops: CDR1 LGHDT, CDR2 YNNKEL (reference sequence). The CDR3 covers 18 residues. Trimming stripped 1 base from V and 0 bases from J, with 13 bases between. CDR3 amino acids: CASSQAARGVSYNSPLHF. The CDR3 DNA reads TGTGCCAGCAGCCAAGCCGCGAGGGGGGTCTCCTATAATTCACCCCTCCACTTT.

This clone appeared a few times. The chain's CDR3 is CASSQEYRNNQPQHF. CDR3 bases: TGCGCCAGCAGCCAAGAATACAGGAACAATCAGCCCCAGCATTTT. This sequence joins TRBV4-3 and TRBJ1-5; perhaps TRBD1 as D (5 bases). Trimming took 0 bases from V and 3 from J, leaving 9 bases between them. Germline loops: CDR1 LGHNA, CDR2 YSLEER. The length of the CDR3 is 15 residues.

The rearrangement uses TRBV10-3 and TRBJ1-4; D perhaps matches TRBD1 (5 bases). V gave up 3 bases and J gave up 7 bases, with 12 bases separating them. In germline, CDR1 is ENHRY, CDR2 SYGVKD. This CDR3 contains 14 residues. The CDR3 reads CAISEGAGIEKLFF. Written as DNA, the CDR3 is TGTGCCATCAGTGAAGGGGCAGGGATTGAAAAACTGTTTTTT.

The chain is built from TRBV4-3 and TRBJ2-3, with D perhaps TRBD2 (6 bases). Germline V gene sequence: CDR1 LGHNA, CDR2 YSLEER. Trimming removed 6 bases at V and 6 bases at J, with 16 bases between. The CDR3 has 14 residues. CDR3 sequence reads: CASRGLRHGDTQYF. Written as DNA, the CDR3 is TGCGCCAGCAGGGGACTCCGTCACGGGGATACGCAGTATTTT.